This paragraph reports one TCR beta chain. No antigen is known for it. V dropped 9 bases and J dropped 7; count of bases not matched to a gene: 7. The CDR3 runs 13 residues. Germline V gene data show CDR1 as LNHDA and CDR2 as SQIVND (reference sequence). This sample stems from a study of cytomegalovirus exposure and HLA in healthy donors. Study outcomes and limitations: Later, an analysis showed that TCR beta chains associated with HLA were more clonally expanded than others that were equally common.

PCR was performed using 60 Vbeta and 13 Jbeta primers. Clones were read by immunoSEQ multiplex PCR, and TCRdb kept only the in-frame ones, dropping some. The repertoire holds approximately 190,000 clones, roughly 80% seen once, with 3.5% to 4% in the top ten. Donors were ostensibly healthy at sampling, although undocumented immune exposures were probable. The chain carries TRBV19 and TRBJ2-7, with TRBD1 matching 12 bases. The source of this sequence is a man in his fifties in good health and CMV-seronegative. Specimen: PBMCs. The CDR3 DNA reads TGTGCCAGCCGGGACAGGGGGCTTGAAGAGCAGTACTTC. Translating it yields CASRDRGLEEQYF.